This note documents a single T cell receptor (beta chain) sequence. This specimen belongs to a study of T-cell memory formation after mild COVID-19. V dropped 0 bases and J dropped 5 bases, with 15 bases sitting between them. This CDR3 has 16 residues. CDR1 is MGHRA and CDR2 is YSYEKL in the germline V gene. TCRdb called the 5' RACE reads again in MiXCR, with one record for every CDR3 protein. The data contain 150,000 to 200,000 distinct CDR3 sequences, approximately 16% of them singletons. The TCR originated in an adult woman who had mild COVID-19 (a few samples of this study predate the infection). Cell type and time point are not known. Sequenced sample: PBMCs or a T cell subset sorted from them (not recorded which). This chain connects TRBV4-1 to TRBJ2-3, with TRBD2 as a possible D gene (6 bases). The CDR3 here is CASSQDPGVGGDTQYF. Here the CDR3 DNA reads TGCGCCAGCAGCCAAGACCCCGGGGTCGGGGGAGATACGCAGTATTTT.